This T cell receptor beta chain is drawn from a study of blood T cells in healthy people across ages. The study's findings and limits: For the donors, CMV status was unknown and possibly confounded expanded clonotype changes.

The CDR3 runs to 13 residues. Trimming stripped 0 bases from V and 6 bases from J, with 6 bases between. The V gene's germline CDR1 is SGHDT and CDR2 YYEEEE. This clonotype came up many times. As yet, its antigen is unknown. For the second PCR, which ran for about 6 to 11 cycles, a sample-barcoded 5' primer and a J-beta primer mix were used. Through a template-switch adaptor with 12 random nucleotides, each cDNA molecule received a tag. From each sample, at least 2.5 million paired-end reads containing CDR3 were obtained. TCRdb passed the 5' RACE reads through MiXCR, listing each CDR3 protein once. The sample comprises 750,000 to 1,000,000 distinct CDR3 sequences, about 27% of which are singletons, and roughly 10% rests with the top ten. The sample was also reused in another study, on T cells of mothers and their children. Per that study: Three healthy Caucasian mothers and their six children donated.

Sequencing was done on a sample of blood. The chain couples TRBV5-6 to TRBJ2-2; no firm D call. The receptor was isolated from a woman aged 40-49 years in good health. For the CDR3, the DNA is TGTGCCAGCAGCTTGGTTGACGCCGGGGAGCTGTTTTTT. It codes for CASSLVDAGELFF.